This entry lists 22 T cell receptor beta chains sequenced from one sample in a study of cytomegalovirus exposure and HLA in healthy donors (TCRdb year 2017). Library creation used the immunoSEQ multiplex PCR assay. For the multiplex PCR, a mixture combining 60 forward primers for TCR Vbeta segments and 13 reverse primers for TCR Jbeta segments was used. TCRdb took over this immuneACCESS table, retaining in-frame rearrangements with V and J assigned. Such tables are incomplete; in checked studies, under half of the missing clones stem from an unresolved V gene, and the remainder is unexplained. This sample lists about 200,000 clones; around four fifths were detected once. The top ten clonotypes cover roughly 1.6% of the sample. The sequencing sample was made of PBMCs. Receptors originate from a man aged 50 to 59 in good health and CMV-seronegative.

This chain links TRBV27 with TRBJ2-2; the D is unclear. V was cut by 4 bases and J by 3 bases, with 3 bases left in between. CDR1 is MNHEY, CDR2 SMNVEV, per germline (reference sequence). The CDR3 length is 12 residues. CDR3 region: CASSSYTGELFF. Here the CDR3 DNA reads TGTGCCAGCAGTTCATACACCGGGGAGCTGTTTTTT.

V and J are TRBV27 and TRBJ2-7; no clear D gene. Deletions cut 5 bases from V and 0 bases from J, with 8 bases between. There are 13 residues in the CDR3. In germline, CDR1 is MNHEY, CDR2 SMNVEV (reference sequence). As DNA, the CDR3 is TGTGCCAGCAGTCGAGGTTTCTCCTACGAGCAGTACTTC. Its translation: CASSRGFSYEQYF.

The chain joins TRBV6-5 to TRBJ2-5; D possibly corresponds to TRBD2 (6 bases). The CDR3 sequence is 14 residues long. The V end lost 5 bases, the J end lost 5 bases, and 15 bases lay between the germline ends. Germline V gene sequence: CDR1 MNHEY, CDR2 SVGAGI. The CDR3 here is CASSRRRGGETQYF. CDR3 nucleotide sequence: TGTGCCAGCAGTCGACGGAGGGGCGGCGAGACCCAGTACTTC.

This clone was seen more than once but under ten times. The CDR3: CASNRQESYEQYF. In DNA form, the CDR3 reads TGTGCCAGCAACAGACAGGAGTCCTACGAGCAGTACTTC. This chain uses TRBV6-5 with TRBJ2-7; D perhaps matches TRBD1 (6 bases). The CDR3 totals 13 residues. The germline V gene encodes CDR1 MNHEY and CDR2 SVGAGI. V was pared by 7 bases and J by 1 base, with 11 bases between.

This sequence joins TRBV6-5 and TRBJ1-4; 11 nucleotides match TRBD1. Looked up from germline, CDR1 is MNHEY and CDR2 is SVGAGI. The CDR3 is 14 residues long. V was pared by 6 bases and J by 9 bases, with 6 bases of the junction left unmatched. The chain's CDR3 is CASRGGQGAQKLFF. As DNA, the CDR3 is TGTGCCAGCAGAGGAGGACAGGGGGCTCAAAAACTGTTTTTT.

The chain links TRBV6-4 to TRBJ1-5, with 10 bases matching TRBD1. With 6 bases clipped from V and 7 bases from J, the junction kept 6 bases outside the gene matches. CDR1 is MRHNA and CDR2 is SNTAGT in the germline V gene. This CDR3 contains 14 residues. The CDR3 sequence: CASSLETGGQPQHF. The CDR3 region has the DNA TGTGCCAGCAGCCTAGAGACAGGGGGCCAGCCCCAGCATTTT.

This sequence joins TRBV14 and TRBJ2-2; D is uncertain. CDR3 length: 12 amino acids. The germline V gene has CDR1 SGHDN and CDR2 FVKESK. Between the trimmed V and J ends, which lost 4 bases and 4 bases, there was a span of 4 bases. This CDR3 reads CASSLFTGELFF. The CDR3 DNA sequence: TGTGCCAGCAGCCTATTCACCGGGGAGCTGTTTTTT.

CDR3 sequence reads: CASSSPFEAFF. The CDR3 DNA is TGTGCCAGCAGCTCTCCTTTTGAAGCTTTCTTT. The chain is built from TRBV28 and TRBJ1-1; no reliable D call. This CDR3 comprises 11 residues. Trimming removed 6 bases from V and 7 bases from J, with 9 bases in between. The germline CDR1 and CDR2 sequences are MDHEN and SYDVKM.

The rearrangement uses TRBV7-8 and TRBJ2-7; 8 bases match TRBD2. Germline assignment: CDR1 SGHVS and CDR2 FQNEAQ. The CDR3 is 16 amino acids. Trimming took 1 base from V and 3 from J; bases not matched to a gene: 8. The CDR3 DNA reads TGTGCCAGCAGCTTAGAGGTTGCGGGACTAGGCTACGAGCAGTACTTC. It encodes CASSLEVAGLGYEQYF.

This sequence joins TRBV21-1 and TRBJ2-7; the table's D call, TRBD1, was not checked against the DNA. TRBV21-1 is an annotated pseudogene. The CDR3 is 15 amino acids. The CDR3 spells CASSPRDSLIYEQYF. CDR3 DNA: TGTGCCAGCAGCCCTCGGGACAGCTTAATTTACGAGCAGTACTTC.

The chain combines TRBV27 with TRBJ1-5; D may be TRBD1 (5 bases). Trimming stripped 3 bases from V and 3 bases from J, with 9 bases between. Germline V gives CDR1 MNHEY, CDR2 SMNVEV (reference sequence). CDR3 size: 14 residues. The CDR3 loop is CASSFDRYNQPQHF. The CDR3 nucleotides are TGTGCCAGCAGTTTTGACAGATACAATCAGCCCCAGCATTTT.

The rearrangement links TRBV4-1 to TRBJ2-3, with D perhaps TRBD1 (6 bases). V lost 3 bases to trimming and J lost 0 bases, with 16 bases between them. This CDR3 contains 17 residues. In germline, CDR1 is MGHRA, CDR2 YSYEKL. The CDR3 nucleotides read TGCGCCAGCAGCCACGCTCAGACAGGACGGAGCACAGATACGCAGTATTTT. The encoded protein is CASSHAQTGRSTDTQYF.

CDR3 sequence (DNA): TGTGCCAGCAGCTACCCGGGACTAGCGGGAGGAAGTCGGCAGTATTTT. Translating gives CASSYPGLAGGSRQYF. The rearrangement links TRBV7-6 to TRBJ2-3; 15 bases align to TRBD2. Germline CDR1 reads SGHVS; CDR2 reads FNYEAQ. The trim removed 4 bases at V and 11 bases at J, leaving 10 bases unmatched. The CDR3 extends over 16 amino acids.

CDR3 protein: CASSRDSQNEKLFF. The DNA for the CDR3 is TGTGCCAGCTCACGGGACAGCCAGAATGAAAAACTGTTTTTT. The V call is TRBV18, the J call TRBJ1-4, with TRBD1 matching 7 bases. V was pared by 4 bases and J by 5 bases, with 4 bases of the junction left unmatched. Germline-derived CDR1 and CDR2 are KGHSH and LQKENI. CDR3 length: 14 residues.

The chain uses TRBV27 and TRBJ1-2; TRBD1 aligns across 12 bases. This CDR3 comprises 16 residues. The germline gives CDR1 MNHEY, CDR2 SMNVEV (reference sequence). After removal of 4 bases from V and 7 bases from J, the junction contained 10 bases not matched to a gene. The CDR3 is CASSSWDRGRNGGYTF. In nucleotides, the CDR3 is TGTGCCAGCAGTTCCTGGGACAGGGGGCGCAATGGTGGCTACACCTTC.

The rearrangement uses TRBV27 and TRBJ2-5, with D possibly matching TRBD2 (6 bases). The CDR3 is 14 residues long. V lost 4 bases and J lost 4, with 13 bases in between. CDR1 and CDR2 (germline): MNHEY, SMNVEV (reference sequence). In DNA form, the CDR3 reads TGTGCCAGCAGTTCCTTCGGGGGTATAGAGACCCAGTACTTC. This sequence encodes CASSSFGGIETQYF.

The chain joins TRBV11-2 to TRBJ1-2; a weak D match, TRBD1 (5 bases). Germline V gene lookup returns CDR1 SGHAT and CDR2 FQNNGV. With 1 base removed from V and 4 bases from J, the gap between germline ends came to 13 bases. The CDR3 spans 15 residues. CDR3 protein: CASSLVSDTIYGYTF. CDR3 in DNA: TGTGCCAGCAGCTTAGTATCGGACACTATCTATGGCTACACCTTC.

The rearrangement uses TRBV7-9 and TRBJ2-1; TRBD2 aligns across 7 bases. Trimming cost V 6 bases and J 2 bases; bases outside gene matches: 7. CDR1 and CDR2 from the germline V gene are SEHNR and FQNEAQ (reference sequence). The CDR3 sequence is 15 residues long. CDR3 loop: CASRSMSGAYNEQFF. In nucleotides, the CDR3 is TGTGCCAGCAGATCAATGAGCGGGGCCTACAATGAGCAGTTCTTC. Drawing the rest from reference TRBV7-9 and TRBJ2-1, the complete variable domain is DTGVSQNPRHKITKRGQNVTFRCDPISEHNRLYWYRQTLGQGPEFLTYFQNEAQLEKSRLLSDRFSAERPKGSFSTLEIQRTEQGDSAMYLCASRSMSGAYNEQFFGPGTRLTVL.

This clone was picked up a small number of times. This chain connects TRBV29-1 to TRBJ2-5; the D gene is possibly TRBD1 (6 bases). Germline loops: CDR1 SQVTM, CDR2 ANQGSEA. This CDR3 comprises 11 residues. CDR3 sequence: CRDRYQETQYF. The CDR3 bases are TGCAGGGACAGATACCAAGAGACCCAGTACTTC.

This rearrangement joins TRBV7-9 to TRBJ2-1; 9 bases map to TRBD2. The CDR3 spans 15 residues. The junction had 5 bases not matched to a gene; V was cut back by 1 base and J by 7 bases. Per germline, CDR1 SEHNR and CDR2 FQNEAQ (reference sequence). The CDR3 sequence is CASSLGVAGVNEQFF. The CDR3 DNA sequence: TGTGCCAGCAGCTTAGGAGTAGCGGGAGTGAATGAGCAGTTCTTC. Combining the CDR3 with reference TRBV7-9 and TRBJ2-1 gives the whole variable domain DTGVSQNPRHKITKRGQNVTFRCDPISEHNRLYWYRQTLGQGPEFLTYFQNEAQLEKSRLLSDRFSAERPKGSFSTLEIQRTEQGDSAMYLCASSLGVAGVNEQFFGPGTRLTVL.

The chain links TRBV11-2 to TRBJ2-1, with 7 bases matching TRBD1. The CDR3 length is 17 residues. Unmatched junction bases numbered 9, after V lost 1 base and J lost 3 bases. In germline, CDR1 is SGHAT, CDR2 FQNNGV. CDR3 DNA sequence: TGTGCCAGCAGCTTAGGATGGTTCACAGGGGACTACAATGAGCAGTTCTTC. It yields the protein CASSLGWFTGDYNEQFF.

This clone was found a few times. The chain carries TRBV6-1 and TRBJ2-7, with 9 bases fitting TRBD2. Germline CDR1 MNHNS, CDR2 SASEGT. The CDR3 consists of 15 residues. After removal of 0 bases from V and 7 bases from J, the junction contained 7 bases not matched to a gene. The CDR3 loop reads CASSEASGSKREQYF. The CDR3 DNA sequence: TGTGCCAGCAGTGAAGCTAGCGGGAGTAAACGGGAGCAGTACTTC.